There are many counts of the clone carrying this T cell receptor (beta chain). The entry originates in a study of metastatic and nonmetastatic thyroid tumors. TCRdb re-clonotyped the PCR reads through MiXCR. The table includes roughly 58,000 clones, 4% to 5% detected once. Each patient went into thyroid surgery without having received any treatment. V was trimmed by 1 base and J by 5 bases, leaving 11 bases between them. The CDR3 has 14 residues. Germline-derived CDR1 and CDR2 are SGHAT and FQNNGV. This sequence joins TRBV11-2 and TRBJ2-5; no reliable D call. Input material: blood. This TCR derives from a female donor with papillary thyroid cancer or a benign thyroid nodule (not recorded which). Some clones in this sample may be carry-over from other donors' samples. CDR3 sequence: CASSLVTVRETQYF. The CDR3 nucleotides are TGTGCCAGCAGCTTAGTCACAGTAAGGGAGACCCAGTACTTC.